This T cell receptor beta chain was documented in a study of cytomegalovirus exposure and HLA in healthy donors. Study background: Roughly 80% of 350 to 400 genotyped donors fell in the Caucasian-associated ancestry cluster.

This clone has only one observation. What it binds is not known. CDR1 is MDHEN, CDR2 SYDVKM, per germline. The V segment lost 4 bases and the J segment 8 bases; nucleotides outside the gene matches: 8. CDR3 length: 16 amino acids. It was with 60 Vbeta and 13 Jbeta primers that the PCR ran. Repertoires were generated with immunoSEQ multiplex PCR, while TCRdb's copy carries only in-frame clones and drops some. This table holds tens of thousands of clones, under 85% found once. Study-level findings and limits: It was confirmed in vitro that a few of the CMV-associated chains were specific for CMV antigens. Listed as cytomegalovirus-associated were 150 to 200 TCR beta chains.

The sequenced sample was PBMCs. The source of this sequence is a male donor in good health and CMV-seronegative. This chain links TRBV28 with TRBJ2-3, with 14 positions matching TRBD2. CDR3 nucleotide sequence: TGTGCCAGCAGTTCAGGACTAGCGGGGGGCCTCACTACGCAGTATTTT. It is translated as CASSSGLAGGLTTQYF.